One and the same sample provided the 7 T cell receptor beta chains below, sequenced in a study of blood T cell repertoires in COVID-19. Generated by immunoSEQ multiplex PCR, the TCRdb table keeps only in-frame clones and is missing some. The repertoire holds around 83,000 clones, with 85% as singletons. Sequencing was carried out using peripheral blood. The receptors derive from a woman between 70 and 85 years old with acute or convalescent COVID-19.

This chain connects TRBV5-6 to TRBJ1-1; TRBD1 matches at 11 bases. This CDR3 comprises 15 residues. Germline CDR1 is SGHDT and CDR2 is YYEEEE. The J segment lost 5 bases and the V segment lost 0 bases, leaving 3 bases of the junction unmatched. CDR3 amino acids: CASSLVDRGLTEAFF. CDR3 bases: TGTGCCAGCAGCTTGGTGGACAGGGGGCTGACTGAAGCTTTCTTT.

The CDR3 sequence: CASSVDTGGAPPKDQYF. In DNA form, the CDR3 reads TGTGCCAGCAGCGTAGATACAGGGGGCGCCCCTCCGAAAGACCAGTACTTC. V gene TRBV9 combines with J gene TRBJ2-4; 9 bases line up with TRBD1. CDR1 SGDLS and CDR2 YYNGEE come from the germline V gene. CDR3 length equals 17 residues. Trimming cost V 0 bases and J 13 bases; bases outside gene matches: 17.

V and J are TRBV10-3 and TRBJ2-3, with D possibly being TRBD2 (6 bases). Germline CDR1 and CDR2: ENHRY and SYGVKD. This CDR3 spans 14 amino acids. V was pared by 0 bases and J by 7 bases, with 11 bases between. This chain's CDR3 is CAISESNSGNTQYF. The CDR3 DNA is TGTGCCATCAGTGAGTCAAATAGCGGAAATACGCAGTATTTT.

The CDR3: CASRMATSNQPQHF. The CDR3 DNA reads as TGTGCCAGCCGTATGGCAACTAGCAATCAGCCCCAGCATTTT. The chain carries TRBV6-5 and TRBJ1-5; D remains ambiguous. Looked up from germline, CDR1 is MNHEY and CDR2 is SVGAGI. CDR3 length equals 14 residues. Trimming removed 8 bases from V and 0 bases from J, with 11 bases in between.

The CDR3 is CASSPGITGPWLETQYF. The CDR3 coding sequence is TGTGCCAGCAGCCCCGGAATCACAGGACCCTGGCTAGAGACCCAGTACTTC. The chain carries TRBV5-4 and TRBJ2-5, with D tentatively TRBD1 (5 bases). V was shortened by 4 bases and J by 4 bases, with 23 bases between the two germline ends. CDR3 length equals 17 residues. Germline V gene sequence: CDR1 SGHNT, CDR2 YYREEE (reference sequence).

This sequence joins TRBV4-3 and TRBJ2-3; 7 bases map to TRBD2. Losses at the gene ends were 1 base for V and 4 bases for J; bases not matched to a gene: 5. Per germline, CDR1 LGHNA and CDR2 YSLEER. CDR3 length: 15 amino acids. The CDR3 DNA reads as TGCGCCAGCAGCCAAGGACTAGCCCTGGCAGATACGCAGTATTTT. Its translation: CASSQGLALADTQYF.

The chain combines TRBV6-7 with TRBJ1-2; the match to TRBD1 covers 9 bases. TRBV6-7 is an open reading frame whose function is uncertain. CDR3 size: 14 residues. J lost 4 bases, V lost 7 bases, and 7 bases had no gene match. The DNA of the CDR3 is TGTGCCAGCACCGACAGGGGGGCGTCCTATGGCTACACCTTC. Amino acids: CASTDRGASYGYTF.